The 2 T cell receptor beta chains reported below all come from one sample, sequenced in a study of Graves' ophthalmopathy and Graves' hyperthyroidism. Investigators amplified TCR beta CDR3 regions from RNA transcripts. First-round RT-PCR relied on HTBI primers, and a second-round multiplex PCR came next. TCRdb redid the calling of the multiplex PCR reads with MiXCR, one entry per CDR3 protein. The repertoire has approximately 500,000 distinct CDR3 sequences, approximately 15% of them found once; the top ten carry over 7.5%. Sequencing was performed on blood. These receptors all stem from a woman aged 25 to 39 with Graves' ophthalmopathy.

This clonotype was seen ten or more times. The V and J genes are TRBV30 and TRBJ1-2; D is possibly TRBD1 (5 bases). The CDR3 totals 17 residues. Per germline, CDR1 GTSNPN and CDR2 SVGIG (reference sequence). Trimming took off 2 bases at V and 0 bases at J, with 19 bases between the two ends. The CDR3 DNA follows: TGTGCCTGGAGTCACTACTCACGACAGAAGCCTAACTATGGCTACACCTTC. This gives the protein CAWSHYSRQKPNYGYTF.

This clonotype turned up a few times. This sequence joins TRBV7-2 and TRBJ1-2, with D tentatively TRBD1 (6 bases). Germline V gene lookup returns CDR1 SGHTA and CDR2 FQGNSA. V was cut by 3 bases and J by 4 bases, with 12 bases left in between. The CDR3 is 14 amino acids. The CDR3 sequence is CASSLNRVPYGYTF. CDR3 sequence (DNA): TGTGCCAGCAGCTTGAACAGGGTTCCCTATGGCTACACCTTC.